Shown below are 5 T cell receptor beta chains from a single sample sequenced in a study of blood T cell repertoires in COVID-19. Sequencing was performed with immunoSEQ multiplex PCR; in TCRdb, only in-frame clones are kept and a portion is missing. Here the sample spans over 250,000 clones, around 86% being singletons. The sequencing input was peripheral blood. The receptors here all came from a middle-aged woman who had recovered from COVID-19.

This clone has ten or more counts. The chain joins TRBV7-8 to TRBJ1-3; perhaps TRBD1 as D (6 bases). V gave up 5 bases and J gave up 3 bases, with 17 bases separating them. The CDR3 length is 16 residues. Germline V gene sequence: CDR1 SGHVS, CDR2 FQNEAQ. The CDR3 bases are TGTGCCAGCAGCCCGAGACTACAGGGATTTGGAAACACCATATATTTT. This sequence encodes CASSPRLQGFGNTIYF.

The rearrangement links TRBV2 to TRBJ1-4, with D unclear. Germline CDR1 and CDR2: SNHLY and FYNNEI. The CDR3 is 13 amino acids. The V gene lost 2 bases and the J gene lost 10 bases, with 11 bases spanning the gap. The CDR3 DNA follows: TGTGCCAGCAGTGAAATTCCCCTCGGAAAACTGTTTTTT. Translating gives CASSEIPLGKLFF.

This clone has a single count. The J gene is TRBJ1-2, the V gene TRBV5-6; 9 positions match TRBD1. The CDR3 sequence is 15 residues long. Germline CDR1 reads SGHDT; CDR2 reads YYEEEE. After removal of 2 bases from V and 5 bases from J, the junction contained 7 bases not matched to a gene. The CDR3 loop is CASSFSMTGGYGYTF. Here the CDR3 DNA reads TGTGCCAGCAGCTTCTCGATGACAGGGGGATATGGCTACACCTTC.

The J gene is TRBJ1-5, the V gene TRBV4-1, with D possibly TRBD1 on 5 matching bases. The germline V gene has CDR1 MGHRA and CDR2 YSYEKL. This CDR3 comprises 15 residues. Trimming left V 2 bases short and J 2 bases short, with 10 bases between. CDR3 sequence: CASSQNGGGNQPQHF. The CDR3 DNA sequence: TGCGCCAGCAGCCAAAACGGGGGGGGCAATCAGCCCCAGCATTTT.

The chain recombines TRBV5-1 with TRBJ1-1, with 9 bases that match TRBD1. V dropped 4 bases and J dropped 4; count of bases not matched to a gene: 2. This CDR3 is built from 13 residues. Germline assignment: CDR1 SGHRS and CDR2 YFSETQ. The CDR3 here is CASSKTGGTEAFF. The DNA for the CDR3 is TGCGCCAGCAGCAAGACAGGGGGCACTGAAGCTTTCTTT.